What follows are 9 T cell receptor beta chains derived from one specimen sequenced in a study of blood T cells in healthy people across ages. Together with a sample-barcoded 5' primer, a J-beta primer mix was included in a second PCR lasting roughly 6 to 12 cycles. TCRdb reanalysed the 5' RACE reads using MiXCR and keeps one entry per CDR3 protein. The repertoire includes about 640,000 distinct CDR3 sequences, roughly 58% of them detected once, and over 30% sits in the top ten. The specimen was blood. The receptor set was obtained from a man between 60 and 70 years old in good health.

The CDR3 loop reads CAISLEVQETQYF. The CDR3 coding sequence is TGTGCCATCAGCCTCGAGGTCCAAGAGACCCAGTACTTC. The chain employs TRBV10-3 and TRBJ2-5; D is undetermined. CDR1 ENHRY and CDR2 SYGVKD come from the germline V gene. V gave up 6 bases and J gave up 1 base, with 9 bases separating them. This CDR3 region has 13 residues.

This clonotype was counted once. At one end, the junction sequence differs from germline, possibly due to a read error. This sequence joins TRBV5-1 and TRBJ1-1, with 12 bases that match TRBD1. Germline V gives CDR1 SGHRS, CDR2 YFSETQ. CDR3 length equals 14 residues. CDR3 DNA sequence: TGCGCCGGCAGCCGGGGACAGGGGGCCACTGAAGCTTTCTTT. Translation gives CAGSRGQGATEAFF.

The chain is built from TRBV5-6 and TRBJ1-1; 9 bases are a match to TRBD1. Germline CDR1 and CDR2: SGHDT and YYEEEE. V was clipped by 4 bases and J by 1 base; unmatched bases: 2. The CDR3 contains 14 residues. The CDR3 here is CASSAQGANTEAFF. CDR3 in DNA: TGTGCCAGCAGCGCACAGGGGGCGAACACTGAAGCTTTCTTT.

In its sample, this clonotype was seen a few times. The rearrangement uses TRBV5-1 and TRBJ2-5; D is possibly TRBD1 (7 bases). This CDR3 is built from 16 residues. With 4 bases removed from V and 4 bases from J, the gap between germline ends came to 20 bases. CDR1 and CDR2 (germline): SGHRS, YFSETQ. CDR3 in amino acids: CASSASGGLTLETQYF. CDR3 DNA: TGCGCCAGCAGCGCCTCAGGGGGGTTGACGTTAGAGACCCAGTACTTC.

Only a few counts were recorded for this clonotype. This rearrangement joins TRBV3-1 to TRBJ1-1, with a weak D call TRBD1 (5 bases). V lost 1 base and J 5 bases, leaving 11 bases between the germline ends. Per germline, CDR1 LGHDT and CDR2 YNNKEL (reference sequence). This CDR3 is 14 amino acids long. For the CDR3, the DNA is TGTGCCAGCAGCCAAGTTGGGGGGAGAACTGAAGCTTTCTTT. It encodes CASSQVGGRTEAFF.

This clonotype has a handful of counts. V usage is TRBV7-2 and J usage is TRBJ2-3, with D maybe TRBD2 (5 bases). CDR3 size: 15 residues. CDR1 SGHTA and CDR2 FQGNSA come from the germline V gene. V was clipped by 4 bases and J by 6 bases, with 17 bases between them. The CDR3 DNA reads TGTGCCAGCAGCTCTCCGGGAAAACCACGGGATACGCAGTATTTT. Its translation: CASSSPGKPRDTQYF.

The chain joins TRBV6-1 to TRBJ2-1; 8 nucleotides line up with TRBD2. The assigned J gene may be wrong: the sequence end matches TRBJ2-7 better. Germline V gives CDR1 MNHNS, CDR2 SASEGT. There are 13 residues in the CDR3. Here the CDR3 DNA reads TGTGCCAGCAGACTAGCGGACTACAATGAGCAGTACTTC. The encoded protein is CASRLADYNEQYF.

The chain has TRBV6-5 and TRBJ1-4; 10 bases are shared with TRBD1. This CDR3 has 15 amino acids. The V gene end was trimmed by 4 bases and the J gene end by 7 bases; junction bases not matched to a gene: 6. Germline CDR1 and CDR2: MNHEY and SVGAGI. This CDR3 reads CASSSDRGLTEKLFF. The CDR3 DNA is TGTGCCAGCAGTTCCGACAGGGGGCTGACTGAAAAACTGTTTTTT.

This clonotype was detected a few times. The chain links TRBV6-6 to TRBJ2-7; 9 bases are a match to TRBD1. The CDR3 has 15 amino acids. J was trimmed by 3 bases and V by 5 bases; bases with no gene match: 8. Germline CDR1 MNHNY, CDR2 SVGAGI (reference sequence). CDR3 bases: TGTGCCAGCAGTCCCGGGACAGGGAGCGGCTACGAGCAGTACTTC. It specifies CASSPGTGSGYEQYF.